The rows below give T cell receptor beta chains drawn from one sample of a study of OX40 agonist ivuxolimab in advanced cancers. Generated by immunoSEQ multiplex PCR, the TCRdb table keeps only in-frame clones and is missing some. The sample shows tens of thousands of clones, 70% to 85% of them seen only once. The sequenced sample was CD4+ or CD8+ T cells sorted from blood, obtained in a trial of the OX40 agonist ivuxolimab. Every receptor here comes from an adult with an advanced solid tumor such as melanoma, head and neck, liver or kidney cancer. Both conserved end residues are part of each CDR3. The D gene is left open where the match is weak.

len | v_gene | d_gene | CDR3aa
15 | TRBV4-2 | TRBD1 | CASSQDSGQFYEQYF
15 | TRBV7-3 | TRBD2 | CASSIRLAQYNEQFF
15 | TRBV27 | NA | CASRSSTDSYNEQFF
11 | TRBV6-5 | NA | CASRNTGGYTF
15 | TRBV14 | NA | CASSPLSPVTGELFF
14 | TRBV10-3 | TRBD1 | CAISGDRGREKLFF
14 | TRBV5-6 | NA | CASSLIGGDQPQHF
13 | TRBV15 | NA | CATSRLGVDTQYF
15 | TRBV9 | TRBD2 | CASSLGAGGTDTQYF
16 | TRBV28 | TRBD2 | CASSLRLAGGRDTQYF
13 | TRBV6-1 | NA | CASNRDMKGEQYF
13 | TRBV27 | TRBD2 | CASSFWREDEQFF
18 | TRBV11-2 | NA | CASSLFKVGQTMTQGYTF
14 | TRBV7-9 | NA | CASLGGGYNSPLHF
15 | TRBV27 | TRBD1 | CATGTGGNYNSPLHF
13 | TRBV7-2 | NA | CASSFDSTDTQYF
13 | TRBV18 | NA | CASSPLVNTEAFF
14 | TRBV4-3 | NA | CASSQDFSTGELFF
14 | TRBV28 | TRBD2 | CASSDGGVTDTQYF
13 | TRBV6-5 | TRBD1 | CASTKAGGIEAFF
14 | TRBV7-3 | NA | CASSLTGRGETQYF
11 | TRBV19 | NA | CASSIGYEQYF
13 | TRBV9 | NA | CASSVLPRDTIYF
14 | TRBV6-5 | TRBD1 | CATRPGTVGYEQYF
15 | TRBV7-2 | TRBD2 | CASSLAGLAGETQYF
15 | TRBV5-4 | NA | CASSPPTGPNTEAFF
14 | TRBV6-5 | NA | CASSYGGRTETQYF
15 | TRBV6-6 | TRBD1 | CASRHGTGGGDEQFF
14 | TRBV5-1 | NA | CASSLGRASTEAFF
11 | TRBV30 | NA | CASAPIYGYTF
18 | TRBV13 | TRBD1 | CASSRPGDSADNNSPLHF
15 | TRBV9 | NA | CASSAVLGTNEKLFF
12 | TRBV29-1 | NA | CSVVLALETQYF
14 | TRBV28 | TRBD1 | CASSRDRGPTEAFF
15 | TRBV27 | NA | CASRPEYGARETQYF
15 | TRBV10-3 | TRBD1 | CAISEETGRQNEQFF
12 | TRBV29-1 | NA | CSVENGGYGYTF
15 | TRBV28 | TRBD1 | CASSLRTGGKTEAFF
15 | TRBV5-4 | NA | CASSNENGRGSPLHF
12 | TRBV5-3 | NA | CATGGLGNTIYF
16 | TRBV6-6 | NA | CASSYGGRNSNQPQHF
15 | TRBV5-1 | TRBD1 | CASSFTGGSNQPQHF
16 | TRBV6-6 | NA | CASSYRGGGTNEKLFF
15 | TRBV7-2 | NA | CASSLRRVHSYEQYF
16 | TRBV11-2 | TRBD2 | CASLRGLAGKNNEQFF
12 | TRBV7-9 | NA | CASSRSGNTQYF
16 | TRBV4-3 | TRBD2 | CASSSGLAGNTGELFF
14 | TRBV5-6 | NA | CASSSEGGRTEAFF
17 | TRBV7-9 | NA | CASSLKGTQSLNTEAFF
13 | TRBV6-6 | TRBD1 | CASSVRQGGTIYF
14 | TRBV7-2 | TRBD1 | CASSRTGVGDGYTF
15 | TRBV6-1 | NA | CASREGSGSSYEQYF
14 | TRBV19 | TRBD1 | CASSMSRGQNKAFF
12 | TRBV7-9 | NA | CASSFPVGEQYF
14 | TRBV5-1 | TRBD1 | CASSFETGKAEQFF
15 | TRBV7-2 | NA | CASSLIRGPQETQYF
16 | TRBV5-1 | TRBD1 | CASSLAQGASGNTIYF
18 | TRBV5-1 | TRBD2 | CASSPEGLAGLGSNEQFF
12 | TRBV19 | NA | CASRPRANVLTF